In this sample, the clone carrying this T cell receptor (beta chain) turned up once. Antigen unknown. The data belong to a study of shared clonotypes between healthy human individuals. Notes on the study in general: Incompleteness in sorted-subset sequencing, despite large depth, was shown by rarefaction.

In germline, CDR1 is MGHRA, CDR2 YSYEKL. The V end lost 8 bases, the J end lost 4 bases, and 14 bases lay between the germline ends. The CDR3 contains 13 residues. TCRdb's table, derived via immunoSEQ multiplex PCR, lists solely in-frame clones and lacks some. The sample holds 2,500,000 or so clones, 80% to 95% seen once. The J gene is TRBJ1-1, the V gene TRBV4-1; D remains unclear. The clonotype originates from a young man in good health. Some clones in this sample may be carry-over from other donors' samples. Sequenced: naive CD4+ T cells from PBMCs. Subset denoted: CD45RA+ positively selected. The CDR3 DNA sequence: TGCGCCAGCGCGGCCGGAGGGCTCACTGAAGCTTTCTTT. The encoded protein is CASAAGGLTEAFF.